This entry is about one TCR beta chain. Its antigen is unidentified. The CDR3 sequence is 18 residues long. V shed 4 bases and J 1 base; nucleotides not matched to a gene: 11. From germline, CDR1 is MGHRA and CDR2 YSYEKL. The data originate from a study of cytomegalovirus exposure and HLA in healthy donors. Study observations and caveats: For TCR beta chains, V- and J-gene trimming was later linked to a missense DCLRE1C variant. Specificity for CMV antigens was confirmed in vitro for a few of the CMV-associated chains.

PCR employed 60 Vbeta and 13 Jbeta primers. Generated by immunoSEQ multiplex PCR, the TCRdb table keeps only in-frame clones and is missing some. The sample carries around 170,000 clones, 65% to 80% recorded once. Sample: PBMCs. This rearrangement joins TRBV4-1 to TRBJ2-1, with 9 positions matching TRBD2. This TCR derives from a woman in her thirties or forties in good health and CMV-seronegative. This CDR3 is CASSLSTSGGGSYNEQFF. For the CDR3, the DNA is TGCGCCAGCAGCCTTTCGACTAGCGGAGGTGGGTCCTACAATGAGCAGTTCTTC.